This T cell receptor (beta chain) was identified in a study of CXCR3-negative and CXCR3-positive naive CD8 T cells. Study at large: The study obtained roughly 130 million TRB reads, about 1.5 +/- 0.3 million per library. Findings of the study overall: Relative to memory CD8+ cells, whose diversity was much lower, both naive subsets had comparably high diversity. Hydrophobicity of TRB CDR3s was greater in CXCR3-positive naive cells than in CXCR3-negative naive cells.

Sorting yielded triplicates of hundreds of thousands of cells for each CD8+ T cell subset. In preparing the TRB cDNA libraries, 5' RACE with UMI labels was used. TCRdb reprocessed the 5' RACE reads and stores each CDR3 protein as one record, lacking DNA. The sample holds 140,000 to 150,000 distinct CDR3 sequences. Comment on this clonotype: The antigen remains unidentified.

Germline values: CDR1 LGHNA, CDR2 YSLEER. The CDR3 extends over 13 amino acids. The sample taken for sequencing was naive CXCR3+ CD8+ T cells from blood. The subset was: CD45RO-CCR7+CD27+CD95- naive CD8+ T cells expressing CXCR3 (TNR3+). The sequence was obtained from a human donor in good health. Some clones in this sample may be carry-over from other donors' samples. The rearrangement links TRBV4-3 to TRBJ2-3; TCRdb reports TRBD1, a call that lacks DNA to check it against. The CDR3 sequence: CASSQDREGTQYF.